Listed below are T cell receptor beta chains from one sample, sequenced in a study of human T cells and chemical hapten exposure. TCRdb recomputed calls from the RACE reads with MiXCR, one row per CDR3 protein. The data contain 35,000 to 50,000 distinct CDR3 sequences, about 4% of them singletons. Material for sequencing was whole blood. Receptors were obtained from a human donor in good health. Some clones in this sample may be carry-over from other donors' samples. Each CDR3 is given with its conserved first and last residue. A row's size may be missing; if present it is once, few, many or a size class.

clone_size,j_call,v_call,cdr3_aa
-,TRBJ2-2,TRBV7-9,CASSLPTGPNTGELFF
many,TRBJ1-1,TRBV27,CASSLGRGGLMAEAFF
many,TRBJ2-5,TRBV4-2,CASSQVFGTGDTYQETQYF
many,TRBJ2-7,TRBV29-1,CSVVRDRGGYEQYF
many,TRBJ2-2,TRBV25-1,CASSEFFPGELFF
many,TRBJ2-1,TRBV6-7,CAAGDHATYNEQFF
-,TRBJ1-4,TRBV6-1,CASSGPERGDEKLFF
few,TRBJ1-3,TRBV4-1,CASSQDIRGREGNTIYF
few,TRBJ1-5,TRBV20-1,CSARDPAGGPSNQPQHF
few,TRBJ2-1,TRBV7-9,CASSPPVASGRDHNEQFF
few,TRBJ1-2,TRBV27,CASSLKGNYGYTF
many,TRBJ2-1,TRBV20-1,CSASIGASGRNEQFF
many,TRBJ2-1,TRBV9,CASSVAPNEQFF
-,TRBJ1-1,TRBV27,CATSLGGGRAEAFF
many,TRBJ1-6,TRBV28,CAGQGTGTYNSPLHF
many,TRBJ2-7,TRBV6-5,CASSSPGLAGFEQYF
many,TRBJ1-1,TRBV11-2,CASSYRPDRRDREDTEAFF
many,TRBJ2-3,TRBV7-6,CASSLGGGLSTDTQYF
many,TRBJ1-1,TRBV5-1,CASSLGDSTPGAEAFF
many,TRBJ2-1,TRBV12-3/TRBV12-4,CASSHLGVEQFF
many,TRBJ2-3,TRBV4-1,CASSQEGGLAGSTQYF
few,TRBJ2-7,TRBV25-1,CASSEPRTSGYSSYEQYF
many,TRBJ2-3,TRBV6-1,CASSVNRGIADTQYF
-,TRBJ1-5,TRBV28,CASSARQGISQPQHF
-,TRBJ2-3,TRBV5-1,CASSYRTVLSTDTQYF
many,TRBJ1-1,TRBV19,CASSIDRLGRTEAFF
many,TRBJ1-5,TRBV28,CASRALYSNQPQHF
many,TRBJ2-7,TRBV28,CASTTPAGVEQYF
many,TRBJ2-1,TRBV4-1,CASSQLLAGATEQFF
many,TRBJ2-3,TRBV4-2,CASSQEPTDTQYF
many,TRBJ2-1,TRBV5-4,CASSPTGYNEQFF
many,TRBJ2-7,TRBV18,CASSRDTSGRNEQYF
many,TRBJ2-7,TRBV27,CASSEMTGYEQYF
many,TRBJ1-5,TRBV27,CASSHGGNQPQHF
many,TRBJ1-1,TRBV27,CASSPGGEAFF
many,TRBJ2-7,TRBV7-2,CASSSGLFGSTYEQYF
-,TRBJ1-1,TRBV7-9,CASSPRTGGTSDTEAFF
many,TRBJ1-2,TRBV27,CASSLVGFGGYTF
few,TRBJ1-2,TRBV6-1,CASSEPAPGQGNYGYTF
many,TRBJ1-5,TRBV6-6,CASSRFTGQQPQHF
many,TRBJ1-2,TRBV6-5,CASRLHKTGLYGYTF
many,TRBJ1-1,TRBV14,CASSQRTGMNTEAFF
many,TRBJ2-7,TRBV28,CASSRASSGTYEQYF
few,TRBJ1-5,TRBV24-1,CATSDPTEPSPQHF
few,TRBJ1-5,TRBV19,CASSIARGNQPQHF
many,TRBJ2-3,TRBV20-1,CSARVVRDTQYF
many,TRBJ2-1,TRBV4-1,CASSQGNRGNEQFF
many,TRBJ1-1,TRBV28,CASSLGTTFF
medium-sized,TRBJ2-7,TRBV20-1,CSAEKDKLSHQYF
many,TRBJ2-7,TRBV7-2,CASSLGPVAEQYF
many,TRBJ2-7,TRBV4-1,CASSQRTGEFEQYF
many,TRBJ2-1,TRBV2,CASSEEQGRNEQFF
many,TRBJ2-5,TRBV12-5,CASGSPGQETQYF